A single sample is the source of the 4 T cell receptor beta chains below, sequenced in a study of blood T cell repertoires in COVID-19. Profiling relied on immunoSEQ multiplex PCR, and the TCRdb table lists in-frame clones only, not all of them. The table records fewer than 350,000 clones, roughly 88% of them present only once. The sequenced material came from peripheral blood. These receptors all stem from a woman in her thirties with COVID-19, enrolled during active disease.

The chain uses TRBV6-4 and TRBJ1-1; no clear D. Per the germline V gene, CDR1 is MRHNA and CDR2 is SNTAGT. The germline V and J ends were trimmed by 8 bases and 3 bases, with 13 bases remaining between them. The CDR3 consists of 13 residues. This CDR3 reads CASSYEIHTEAFF. DNA for the CDR3: TGTGCCAGCTCCTATGAGATCCACACTGAAGCTTTCTTT.

The rearrangement links TRBV3-1 (or the pseudogene TRBV3-2) to TRBJ2-6; perhaps TRBD1 as D (6 bases). The CDR3 extends over 18 amino acids. Per the germline V gene, CDR1 is LGHDT and CDR2 is YNNKEL (reference sequence). The V end was cut by 4 bases, the J end by 0 bases, with 16 bases between. This chain's CDR3 is CASSPLTGKSSGANVLTF. The CDR3 nucleotides are TGTGCCAGCAGCCCTCTGACAGGAAAAAGCTCTGGGGCCAACGTCCTGACTTTC.

The chain carries TRBV5-4 and TRBJ2-5; 9 nucleotides match TRBD1. Germline CDR1 SGHNT, CDR2 YYREEE (reference sequence). This CDR3 spans 15 amino acids. With V trimmed by 2 bases and J by 3 bases, 5 bases remained unmatched. The CDR3 here is CASSFLTGGEETQYF. Written as DNA, the CDR3 is TGTGCCAGCAGCTTCTTAACAGGGGGCGAAGAGACCCAGTACTTC.

The chain is built from TRBV27 and TRBJ1-6, with D unclear. V lost 2 bases, J lost 12 bases, and 11 bases lay in between. Per germline, CDR1 MNHEY and CDR2 SMNVEV (reference sequence). CDR3 length equals 13 residues. The CDR3 nucleotides read TGTGCCAGCAGTTTAAACAGAGATGTACCCCTCCACTTT. This translates into CASSLNRDVPLHF.